The T cell receptor (beta chain) under discussion was sequenced for a study of blood T cell repertoires in COVID-19. In the study overall: The United States, Italy and Spain provided the acute and convalescent COVID-19 samples. Sources were T cells, B-cell-depleted T cells, or PBMCs; the material itself was cDNA or gDNA.

Authors' methods: Using reference gene primer amplification, nucleated cell counts were estimated. Sequencing was performed with immunoSEQ multiplex PCR; in TCRdb, only in-frame clones are kept and a portion is missing. Clone size and V and J calls were adopted from that table, with D and trimming inferred from the DNA. Seen here are over 150,000 clones, 65% to 85% observed once, and the top ten hold roughly 3.6%. CDR3 length: 14 residues. CDR1 is SGHDT and CDR2 is YYEEEE in the germline V gene. Between the trimmed V and J ends, which lost 3 bases and 7 bases, there was a span of 14 bases. The chain uses TRBV5-6 and TRBJ1-5; D not certain. Sequenced: peripheral blood. This receptor was identified in a woman older than 75 with acute or convalescent COVID-19. For the CDR3, the DNA is TGTGCCAGCAGCTCCGGGATTTACAGCCAGCCCCAGCATTTT. It encodes CASSSGIYSQPQHF.